Described below is a single TCR beta chain sequence and its context. The target of this receptor is not known. The input lacks base qualities; no much larger clone sits a single base away. The sample belongs to a study of blood T cell repertoires in COVID-19 (dated by TCRdb to 2020 to 2021). For the study in its entirety: The collaborator samples originated in the United States, Italy and Spain and spanned the acute and convalescent phases of COVID-19. Subjects who had been exposed to COVID-19, were actively infected with it, or had recovered from it provided the deeply sampled blood TCRbeta repertoires that made up the dataset. The material from the prospective study consisted of cDNA or gDNA derived from T cells, B-cell-depleted T cells, or PBMCs. Where available, HLA class I and class II types were obtained from metadata supplied by the sample provider rather than from assay-based typing. A de-identified subject ID, COVID-19 status, age in years and sex were almost always included in the sample metadata. The samples were drawn from two sources: the first 160 participants of the ongoing ImmuneRACE study, and over 950 subjects contributed by 6 global collaborators. The repertoires were released in a freely available public database meant as a resource for research on the immune response to SARS-CoV-2. The study at large found these results: The amount of clinical and demographic metadata varied by source and participant and was provided uncurated.

The immunoSEQ Assay, a bias-controlled multiplex PCR, was used to amplify TCRbeta CDR3 regions from genomic DNA. The authors processed their data as follows. Nucleated cell counts per sample were estimated from amplification of reference gene primers within the assay. Sequence reads were collapsed and filtered to measure the absolute abundance of every unique TCRbeta CDR3 rearrangement. Productive Simpson clonality was computed per sample as the square root of Simpson's diversity index over productive rearrangements. What TCRdb holds here is the immuneACCESS table cut down to in-frame rearrangements. Part of the clones is not present; checked against another copy, under half of the missing clones reflect an unresolved V gene, and the others are unexplained. That table is the source of V, J and clone size, and D and trimming were worked out from the DNA. The sample table lists about 200,000 clones, about 90% of them with a count of one. Of the sample, about 8.1% is held by the ten largest clones.

Enrolling through a virtual design, the prospective study's participants ranged in age from roughly 18 to 95 years and lived across about two dozen United States geographic areas. Cohort assignment in the prospective study relied on participant-reported clinical history from a screening survey and a study questionnaire. Recovered participants in ImmuneRACE Cohort 3 were defined as having two consecutive negative NP/OP PCR tests, clearance from a healthcare professional, or resolution of symptoms. Mobile phlebotomists in the prospective study collected whole blood, serum and a nasopharyngeal or oropharyngeal swab from every participant. Prospective study participants could optionally give additional blood draws and questionnaires over an approximately two-month period. Before DNA extraction, prospective study blood samples were shipped either frozen or at room temperature. The CDR3 goes from the cysteine to the phenylalanine over 15 residues. Only CDR3 DNA remains: 45 bases, in frame from the first base. The germline V gene encodes CDR1 ENHRY and CDR2 SYGVKD. V and J lose 11 bases and 2 bases, and a span of 20 bases separates them.

The chain couples TRBV10-3 to TRBJ2-3; TRBD1 could be the D gene, as 6 bases match. The TCR was taken from a woman between 18 and 29 years old who had recovered from COVID-19. The source material was PBMCs or T cells enriched from blood (not recorded which). The nucleotide sequence is TGTGCCGCGCAACAGGGTATCCTTAACACAGATACGCAGTATTTT. It codes for CAAQQGILNTDTQYF.